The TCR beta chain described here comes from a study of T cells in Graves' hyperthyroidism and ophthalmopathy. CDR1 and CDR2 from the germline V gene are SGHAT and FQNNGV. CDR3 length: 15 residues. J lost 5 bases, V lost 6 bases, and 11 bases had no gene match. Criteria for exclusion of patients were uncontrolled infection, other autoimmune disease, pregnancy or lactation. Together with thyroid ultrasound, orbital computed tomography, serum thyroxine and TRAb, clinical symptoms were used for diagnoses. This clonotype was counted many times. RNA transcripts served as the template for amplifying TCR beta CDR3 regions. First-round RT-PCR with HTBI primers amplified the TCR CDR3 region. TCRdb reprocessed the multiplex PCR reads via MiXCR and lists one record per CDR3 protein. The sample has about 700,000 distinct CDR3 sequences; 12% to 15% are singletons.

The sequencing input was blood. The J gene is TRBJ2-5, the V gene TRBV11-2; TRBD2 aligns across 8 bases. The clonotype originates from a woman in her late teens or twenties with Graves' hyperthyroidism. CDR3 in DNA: TGTGCCAGCAGTTACACTAGCGGAAGGGGCGAGACCCAGTACTTC. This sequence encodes CASSYTSGRGETQYF.